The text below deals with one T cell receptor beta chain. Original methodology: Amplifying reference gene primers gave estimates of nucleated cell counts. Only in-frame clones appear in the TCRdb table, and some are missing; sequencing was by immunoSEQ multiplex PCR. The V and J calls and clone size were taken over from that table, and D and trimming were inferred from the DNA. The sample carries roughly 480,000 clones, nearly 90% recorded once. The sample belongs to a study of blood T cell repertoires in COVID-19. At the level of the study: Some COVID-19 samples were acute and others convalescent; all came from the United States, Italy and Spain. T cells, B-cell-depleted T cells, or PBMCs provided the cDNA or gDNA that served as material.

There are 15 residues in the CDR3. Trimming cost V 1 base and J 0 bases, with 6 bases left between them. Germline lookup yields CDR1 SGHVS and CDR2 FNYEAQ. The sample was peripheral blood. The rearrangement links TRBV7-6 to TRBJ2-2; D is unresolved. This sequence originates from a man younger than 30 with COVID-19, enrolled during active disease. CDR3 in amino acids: CASSLGHPNTGELFF. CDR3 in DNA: TGTGCCAGCAGCTTAGGGCACCCGAACACCGGGGAGCTGTTTTTT.